This T cell receptor (beta chain) stems from a study of blood T cells in healthy people across ages. It was with a sample-barcoded 5' primer and a J-beta primer mix that a second PCR of about 7 to 12 cycles was run. TCRdb itself ran the 5' RACE reads through MiXCR, one entry per CDR3 protein. This sample has roughly 800,000 distinct CDR3 sequences, with about 62% found just once. This clonotype appeared a few times. This could be a read error, since a much larger clone is one nucleotide away. Germline CDR1 and CDR2: SGHAT and FQNNGV. The CDR3 is 15 amino acids. The V gene lost 5 bases and the J gene lost 11 bases, with 24 bases spanning the gap.

J is TRBJ2-5 and V is TRBV11-2; perhaps D is TRBD1 or TRBD2 (6 bases each). Sequencing was performed on blood. The source is a man aged 30 to 39 in good health. CDR3 region: CASSPDGGAGYEQYF. The CDR3 bases are TGTGCCAGCAGCCCCGACGGGGGCGCTGGATATGAGCAGTACTTC.